The rows below give T cell receptor beta chains drawn from one sample of a study of T cells after yellow fever vaccination. MiXCR, run by TCRdb on the 5' RACE reads, gives a single entry per CDR3 protein. This table has roughly 170,000 distinct CDR3 sequences, approximately 9.7% appearing once. The source was CD8+ T cells sorted from PBMCs, collected 45 days after the yellow fever booster vaccination. The receptors shown here come from a man aged 18 to 35 who received the YFV17D yellow fever vaccine. CDR3s include the opening cysteine and the closing phenylalanine or tryptophan. Each record gives: V gene, clone size, J gene, D gene, CDR3 DNA, CDR3 protein. The D gene is left open where the match is weak. Some rows have no size entry. The others give once, few or many, or a class for an expanded clone.

v_gene: TRBV4-1
abundance: .
j_gene: TRBJ1-1
d_gene: .
CDR3nt: TGCGCCAGCAGCCTAGATAAGACTGGGAACACTGAAGCTTTCTTT
CDR3aa: CASSLDKTGNTEAFF

v_gene: TRBV7-9
abundance: .
j_gene: TRBJ1-1
d_gene: TRBD1
CDR3nt: TGTGCCAGCAGCACCGGGACAGGGAACACTGAAGCTTTCTTT
CDR3aa: CASSTGTGNTEAFF

v_gene: TRBV7-2
abundance: .
j_gene: TRBJ2-1
d_gene: .
CDR3nt: TGTGCCAGCAGCTCCATTCCCGGGACTGTCTACTACAATGAGCAGTTCTTC
CDR3aa: CASSSIPGTVYYNEQFF

v_gene: TRBV4-2
abundance: .
j_gene: TRBJ2-7
d_gene: TRBD2
CDR3nt: TGTGCCAGCAGCCAGGTCAGCGGGGCGTCCTACGAGCAGTACTTC
CDR3aa: CASSQVSGASYEQYF

v_gene: TRBV5-1
abundance: .
j_gene: TRBJ2-1
d_gene: TRBD2
CDR3nt: TGCGCCAGCAGCTACGGTCTAGCGGGGGTGAGGAATGAGCAGTTCTTC
CDR3aa: CASSYGLAGVRNEQFF

v_gene: TRBV19
abundance: few
j_gene: TRBJ1-1
d_gene: .
CDR3nt: TGTGCCAGTAGTTTCGGACAGACTGAAGCTTTCTTT
CDR3aa: CASSFGQTEAFF

v_gene: TRBV20-1
abundance: .
j_gene: TRBJ1-5
d_gene: .
CDR3nt: TGCAGTGCTAGGACGACTCGGTCAGGCCAGCCCCAGCATTTT
CDR3aa: CSARTTRSGQPQHF

v_gene: TRBV5-1
abundance: .
j_gene: TRBJ2-7
d_gene: TRBD1
CDR3nt: TGCGCCCGCAGCTTGGGACAGGGCCACTACGAGCAGTACTTC
CDR3aa: CARSLGQGHYEQYF

v_gene: TRBV7-7
abundance: .
j_gene: TRBJ1-4
d_gene: TRBD1
CDR3nt: TGTGCTAGCAGCCTTACAGGGGCAACTAATGAAAAACTGTTTTTT
CDR3aa: CASSLTGATNEKLFF

v_gene: TRBV19
abundance: .
j_gene: TRBJ1-1
d_gene: TRBD1
CDR3nt: TGTGCCAGTAGTATGGACAGGGAGGCTTTCTTT
CDR3aa: CASSMDREAFF

v_gene: TRBV7-9
abundance: many
j_gene: TRBJ2-1
d_gene: TRBD2
CDR3nt: TGTGCCAGCAGTGGGGCCCTAGCGGGGCAGGGTGAGCAGTTCTTC
CDR3aa: CASSGALAGQGEQFF

v_gene: TRBV19
abundance: .
j_gene: TRBJ1-2
d_gene: TRBD1
CDR3nt: TGTGCCAGTAGTACCCACTCGACAGGGTCAGATGGCTACACCTTC
CDR3aa: CASSTHSTGSDGYTF

v_gene: TRBV10-3
abundance: .
j_gene: TRBJ2-3
d_gene: TRBD2
CDR3nt: TGTGCCACCGACCGGGGTAGCGGGAGCATCATAGATACGCAGTATTTT
CDR3aa: CATDRGSGSIIDTQYF

v_gene: TRBV12-3/TRBV12-4
abundance: few
j_gene: TRBJ1-3
d_gene: .
CDR3nt: TGTGCCAGCAGCGAGCGGGGGGCTGGAAACACCATATATTTT
CDR3aa: CASSERGAGNTIYF

v_gene: TRBV11-2
abundance: .
j_gene: TRBJ1-6
d_gene: .
CDR3nt: TGTGCCAGCAGCTTTACCCCTACGGCCCTCCACTTT
CDR3aa: CASSFTPTALHF

v_gene: TRBV4-1
abundance: .
j_gene: TRBJ2-1
d_gene: .
CDR3nt: TGCGCCAGCAGCCATCGCGCGGACCCGACGAATGAGCAGTTCTTC
CDR3aa: CASSHRADPTNEQFF

v_gene: TRBV6-2/TRBV6-3
abundance: .
j_gene: TRBJ2-1
d_gene: TRBD2
CDR3nt: TGTGCCAGCAGTTATACTAGCGGGGGGTACAATGAGCAGTTCTTC
CDR3aa: CASSYTSGGYNEQFF

v_gene: TRBV5-1
abundance: .
j_gene: TRBJ2-7
d_gene: TRBD1
CDR3nt: TGCGCCAGCAGCTTGAGAGGCAGGGGGTTAGACGAGCAGTACTTC
CDR3aa: CASSLRGRGLDEQYF

v_gene: TRBV7-2
abundance: few
j_gene: TRBJ1-2
d_gene: TRBD1
CDR3nt: TGTGCCAGCAGCTCGGACAGGGACCCCTATGGCTACACCTTC
CDR3aa: CASSSDRDPYGYTF

v_gene: TRBV5-6
abundance: .
j_gene: TRBJ2-7
d_gene: .
CDR3nt: TGTGCCAGCAGCTTGGGGCCCGGGGCAAATCGCGAGCAGTACTTC
CDR3aa: CASSLGPGANREQYF

v_gene: TRBV19
abundance: .
j_gene: TRBJ2-3
d_gene: .
CDR3nt: TGTGCCAGTAGTATAGCGGGGGCCTCCCCAGATACGCAGTATTTT
CDR3aa: CASSIAGASPDTQYF

v_gene: TRBV7-8
abundance: .
j_gene: TRBJ2-5
d_gene: TRBD2
CDR3nt: TGTGCCAGCAGCAGGACTAGCGGGGGCGGGCGGGAGACCCAGTACTTC
CDR3aa: CASSRTSGGGRETQYF

v_gene: TRBV6-2/TRBV6-3
abundance: .
j_gene: TRBJ2-7
d_gene: TRBD2
CDR3nt: TGTGCCAGCAGTTACTCTTCGCGGGGGAGCTCCTACGAGCAGTACTTC
CDR3aa: CASSYSSRGSSYEQYF

v_gene: TRBV20-1
abundance: few
j_gene: TRBJ1-2
d_gene: TRBD1
CDR3nt: TGCAGTGCTAGAATCCGGGACAGGGGAAACTATGGCTACACCTTC
CDR3aa: CSARIRDRGNYGYTF

v_gene: TRBV10-3
abundance: few
j_gene: TRBJ2-3
d_gene: TRBD1
CDR3nt: TGTGCCATCAGTGAGCGACAGGGGTGGAGCACAGATACGCAGTATTTT
CDR3aa: CAISERQGWSTDTQYF

v_gene: TRBV2
abundance: many
j_gene: TRBJ2-2
d_gene: .
CDR3nt: TGTGCCAGCAGTGCAGGGGAAACCGGGGAGCTGTTTTTT
CDR3aa: CASSAGETGELFF

v_gene: TRBV4-2
abundance: .
j_gene: TRBJ2-5
d_gene: .
CDR3nt: TGTGCCAGCAGCCAAGATCTCGGGGTGGCAGAGACCCAGTACTTC
CDR3aa: CASSQDLGVAETQYF

v_gene: TRBV28
abundance: many
j_gene: TRBJ1-1
d_gene: TRBD1
CDR3nt: TGTGCCAGCAGTTTGTGGATTGGGGAGACAGGGCAAGGCGCTTTCTTT
CDR3aa: CASSLWIGETGQGAFF

v_gene: TRBV5-5
abundance: .
j_gene: TRBJ1-1
d_gene: .
CDR3nt: TGTGCCAGCGGCCACAGGATGAACACTGAAGCTTTCTTT
CDR3aa: CASGHRMNTEAFF

v_gene: TRBV7-9
abundance: .
j_gene: TRBJ2-3
d_gene: .
CDR3nt: TGTGCCAGCGAGGGGGACAGCACAGATACGCAGTATTTT
CDR3aa: CASEGDSTDTQYF

v_gene: TRBV9
abundance: few
j_gene: TRBJ2-3
d_gene: .
CDR3nt: TGTGCCAGCAGGGGGGGAGCAGATACGCAGTATTTT
CDR3aa: CASRGGADTQYF

v_gene: TRBV4-1
abundance: few
j_gene: TRBJ2-3
d_gene: .
CDR3nt: TGCGCCAGCAGCCAAGTCCCAGGGGCCGTCACAGATACGCAGTATTTT
CDR3aa: CASSQVPGAVTDTQYF